Listed below are T cell receptor beta chains from one sample, sequenced in a study of T cell responses to AZD1222 COVID-19 vaccine. This table comes from immunoSEQ multiplex PCR, and its TCRdb copy is limited to in-frame clones, with some not included. In the table there are some 96,000 clones, less than 85% of which are singletons. The starting material was peripheral blood, obtained 28 days after the second AZD1222 dose. Receptor source: an adult who received the AZD1222 COVID-19 vaccine. The CDR3 runs from the conserved cysteine through the conserved F or W. Only some rows state a clone size, as once, few, many or a class for expanded clones.

TRBJ1-4 TRBV27 - CASSLFRGEKLFF
TRBJ1-1 TRBV2 - CAIGDRENTEAFF
TRBJ2-2 TRBV3-1/TRBV3-2 - CASSRGGRTGELFF
TRBJ2-3 TRBV13 - CASSVRSGGGDTQYF
TRBJ1-6 TRBV30 - CAWSVLVGSSSPLHF
TRBJ2-1 TRBV11-3 - CASRGKREGSYNEQFF
TRBJ1-1 TRBV4-3 - CASSQDMGTEAFF
TRBJ1-5 TRBV2 - CASSKSAREDSNQPQHF
TRBJ2-1 TRBV28 - CASSPIGDRGYNEQFF
TRBJ2-1 TRBV5-1 - CASSLIPTPLAGGYNEQFF
TRBJ1-1 TRBV7-9 - CASSLAGLNTEAFF
TRBJ2-7 TRBV27 - CASSLLGAETYEQYF
TRBJ1-2 TRBV5-4 - CASSLGRPGDYGYTF
TRBJ1-2 TRBV4-2 - CASSQLSVTYGYTF
TRBJ1-4 TRBV7-8 - CASSWGQVLNEKLFF
TRBJ2-2 TRBV7-9 few CATLAGTGELFF
TRBJ2-5 TRBV7-2 - CASSFPTSGKETQYF
TRBJ1-2 TRBV18 - CASSHRANYGYTF